The T cell receptor (beta chain) described here comes from a study of PD-L1 blockade in urothelial cancer. CDR1 LNHDA and CDR2 SQIVND come from the germline V gene (reference sequence). The CDR3 is made up of 11 amino acids. V was shortened by 6 bases and J by 10 bases, with 9 bases between the two germline ends. As to time point: pretreatment peripheral blood. TCRdb keeps only in-frame clones here, not all; method: immunoSEQ multiplex PCR. The sample shows tens of thousands of clones, 82% of them seen only once. Sample: PBMCs, taken around atezolizumab (anti-PD-L1) treatment. The chain recombines TRBV19 with TRBJ2-2, with a weak D call TRBD2 (6 bases). The receptor was derived from a man in his fifties or sixties with urothelial cancer. CDR3 amino acids: CASSGRAELFF. As DNA, the CDR3 is TGTGCCAGTAGCGGGAGAGCGGAGCTGTTTTTT.